This TCR beta chain was retrieved from a study of T cells in tumors after PD-1 blockade. Overall study context: No patient had prior checkpoint blockade, systemic immunosuppression, or radiotherapy within 4 weeks. Peripheral blood samples averaged approximately 35,000 unique clonotypes and 113,528 templates. A subset received ongoing vismodegib 150 mg daily alongside anti-PD-1 therapy. Each patient got pembrolizumab 200 mg every 3 weeks or cemiplimab 350 mg every 2 weeks.

For this clone: A much larger clone differs by one base, so this may be a read error. Other nucleotide sequences from this sample produce the same CDR3.

This CDR3 has 15 amino acids. Germline-derived CDR1 and CDR2 are MNHNY and SVGAGI (reference sequence). Trimming took 7 bases from V and 0 from J, leaving 16 bases between them. Method: immunoSEQ multiplex PCR; TCRdb's copy keeps in-frame clones and lacks some. In the table there are around 25,000 clones, 65% to 85% of which are singletons. The chain has TRBV6-6 and TRBJ2-7; no clear D. The origin of this receptor is a human donor with basal cell carcinoma. This sample comprised PBMCs, obtained after anti-PD-1 treatment. The CDR3 DNA reads as TGTGCCAGCACGAAAGATAGCACACTCTCCTACGAGCAGTACTTC. Protein product: CASTKDSTLSYEQYF.